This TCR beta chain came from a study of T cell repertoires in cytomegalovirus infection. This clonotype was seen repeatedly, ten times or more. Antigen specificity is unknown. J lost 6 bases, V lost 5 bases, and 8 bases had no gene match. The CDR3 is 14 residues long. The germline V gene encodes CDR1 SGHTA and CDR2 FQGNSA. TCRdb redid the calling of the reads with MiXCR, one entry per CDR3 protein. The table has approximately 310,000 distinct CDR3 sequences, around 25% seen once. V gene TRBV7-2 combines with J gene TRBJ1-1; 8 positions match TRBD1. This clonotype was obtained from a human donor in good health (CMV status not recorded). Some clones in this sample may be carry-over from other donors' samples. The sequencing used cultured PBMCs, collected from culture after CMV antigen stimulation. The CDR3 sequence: CASSEDRAQAEAFF. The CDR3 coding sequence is TGTGCCAGCAGCGAGGACAGGGCTCAGGCTGAAGCTTTCTTT.